This TCR beta chain was found in a study of monozygotic twins with cystic fibrosis. Notes on the study in general: Low clonality (median roughly 0.009) suggested a mostly naive repertoire. J usage was most co-twin-similar in 8 of 16 pairs, V in 13. Monozygotic CF twin pairs shared significantly more nucleotide-identical clonotypes than unrelated CF individuals did. Shared CDR3 numbers were not associated with age, concordance or severity.

The V gene end was trimmed by 7 bases and the J gene end by 2 bases; junction bases not matched to a gene: 7. CDR3 size: 14 residues. CDR1 is MNHEY, CDR2 SMNVEV, per germline (reference sequence). Here immunoSEQ multiplex PCR was the method, and the copy in TCRdb shows in-frame clones only, minus some. The sample consists of roughly 28,000 clones, about 85% of them appearing once. As regards this clone: Its target is unknown.

This sequence originates from a girl aged 2-10 years with cystic fibrosis. The chain uses TRBV27 and TRBJ1-1, with 7 bases matching TRBD1. Sequencing input: blood. The CDR3, as DNA: TGTGCCAGCATAAAGGGGGCTGGTAACACTGAAGCTTTCTTT. Residues: CASIKGAGNTEAFF.